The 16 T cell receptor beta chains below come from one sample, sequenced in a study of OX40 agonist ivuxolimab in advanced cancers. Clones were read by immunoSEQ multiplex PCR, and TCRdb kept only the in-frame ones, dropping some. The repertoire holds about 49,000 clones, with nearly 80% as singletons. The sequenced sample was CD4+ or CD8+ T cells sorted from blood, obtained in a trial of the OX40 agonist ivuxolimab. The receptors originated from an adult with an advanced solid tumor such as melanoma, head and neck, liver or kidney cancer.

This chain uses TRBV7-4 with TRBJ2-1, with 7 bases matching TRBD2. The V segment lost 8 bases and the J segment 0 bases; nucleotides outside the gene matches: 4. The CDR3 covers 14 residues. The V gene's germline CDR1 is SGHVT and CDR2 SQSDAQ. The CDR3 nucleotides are TGTGCCAGCCTAGCGGAGATCTCCTACAATGAGCAGTTCTTC. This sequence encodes CASLAEISYNEQFF.

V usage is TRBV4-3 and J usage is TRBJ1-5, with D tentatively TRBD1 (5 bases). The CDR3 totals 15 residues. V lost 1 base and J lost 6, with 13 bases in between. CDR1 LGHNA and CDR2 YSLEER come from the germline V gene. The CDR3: CASSQGWGGFQPQHF. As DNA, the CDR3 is TGCGCCAGCAGCCAAGGCTGGGGCGGGTTTCAGCCCCAGCATTTT.

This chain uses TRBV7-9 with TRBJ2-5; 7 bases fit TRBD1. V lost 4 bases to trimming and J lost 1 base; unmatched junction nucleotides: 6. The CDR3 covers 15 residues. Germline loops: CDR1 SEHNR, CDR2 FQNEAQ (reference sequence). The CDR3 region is CASSSLWDSQETQYF. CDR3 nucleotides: TGTGCCAGCAGCTCCTTATGGGACAGCCAAGAGACCCAGTACTTC.

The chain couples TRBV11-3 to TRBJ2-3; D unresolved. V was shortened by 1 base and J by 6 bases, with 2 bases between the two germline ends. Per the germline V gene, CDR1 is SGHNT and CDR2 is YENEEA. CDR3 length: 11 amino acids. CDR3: CASSLGDTQYF. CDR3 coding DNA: TGTGCCAGCAGCTTAGGGGATACGCAGTATTTT.

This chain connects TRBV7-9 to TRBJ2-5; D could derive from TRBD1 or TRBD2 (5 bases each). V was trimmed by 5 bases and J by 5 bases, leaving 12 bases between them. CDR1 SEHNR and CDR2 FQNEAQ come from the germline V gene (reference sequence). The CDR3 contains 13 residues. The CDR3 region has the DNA TGTGCCAGCAGCCGAGGGGATGATGAGACCCAGTACTTC. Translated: CASSRGDDETQYF.

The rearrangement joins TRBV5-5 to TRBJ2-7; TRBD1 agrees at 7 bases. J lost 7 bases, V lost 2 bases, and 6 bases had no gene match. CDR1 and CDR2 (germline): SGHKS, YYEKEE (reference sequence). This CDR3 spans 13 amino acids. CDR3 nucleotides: TGTGCCAGCAGCTTCGACAGGGCCGGAGAGCAGTACTTC. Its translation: CASSFDRAGEQYF.

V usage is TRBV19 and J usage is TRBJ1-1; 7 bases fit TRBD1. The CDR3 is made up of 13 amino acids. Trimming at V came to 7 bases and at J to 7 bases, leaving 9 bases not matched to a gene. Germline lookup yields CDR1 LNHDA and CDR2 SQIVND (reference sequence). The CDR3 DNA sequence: TGTGCCAGTAACATGGGCAGGGGGGATGAAGCTTTCTTT. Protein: CASNMGRGDEAFF.

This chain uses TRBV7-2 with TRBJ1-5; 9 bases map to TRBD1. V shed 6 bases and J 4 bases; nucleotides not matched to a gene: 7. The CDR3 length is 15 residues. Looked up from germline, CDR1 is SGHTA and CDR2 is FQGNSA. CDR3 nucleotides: TGTGCCAGCAGTGGACAGGGGAACGGTAATCAGCCCCAGCATTTT. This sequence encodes CASSGQGNGNQPQHF.

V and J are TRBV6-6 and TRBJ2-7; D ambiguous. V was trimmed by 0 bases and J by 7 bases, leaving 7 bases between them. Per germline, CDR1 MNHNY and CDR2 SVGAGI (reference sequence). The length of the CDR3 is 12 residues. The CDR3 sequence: CASSYSHGEQYF. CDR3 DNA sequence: TGTGCCAGCAGTTACTCGCATGGGGAGCAGTACTTC.

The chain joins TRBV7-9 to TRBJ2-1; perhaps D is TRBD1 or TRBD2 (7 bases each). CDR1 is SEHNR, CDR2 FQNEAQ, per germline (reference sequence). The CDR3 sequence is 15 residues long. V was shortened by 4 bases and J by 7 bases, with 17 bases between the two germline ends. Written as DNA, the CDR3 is TGTGCCAGCAGCTACCCAGCGGGACAGCTTAATGAGCAGTTCTTC. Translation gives CASSYPAGQLNEQFF.

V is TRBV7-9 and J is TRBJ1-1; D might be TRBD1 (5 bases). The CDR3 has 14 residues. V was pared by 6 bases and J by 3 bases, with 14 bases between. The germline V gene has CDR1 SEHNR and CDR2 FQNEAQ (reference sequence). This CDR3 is CASRRVRGDTEAFF. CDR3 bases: TGTGCCAGCAGACGGGTTCGGGGGGACACTGAAGCTTTCTTT.

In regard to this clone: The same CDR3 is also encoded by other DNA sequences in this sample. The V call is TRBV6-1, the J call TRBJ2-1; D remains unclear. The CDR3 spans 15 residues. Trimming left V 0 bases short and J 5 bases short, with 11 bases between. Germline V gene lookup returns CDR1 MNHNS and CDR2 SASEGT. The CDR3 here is CASSEASAGHNEQFF. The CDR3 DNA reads TGTGCCAGCAGTGAAGCAAGCGCAGGTCACAATGAGCAGTTCTTC.

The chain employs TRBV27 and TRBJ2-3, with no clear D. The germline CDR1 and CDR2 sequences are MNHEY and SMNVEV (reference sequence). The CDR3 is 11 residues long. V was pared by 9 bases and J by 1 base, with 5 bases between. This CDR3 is CASGGTDTQYF. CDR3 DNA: TGTGCCAGTGGTGGCACAGATACGCAGTATTTT.

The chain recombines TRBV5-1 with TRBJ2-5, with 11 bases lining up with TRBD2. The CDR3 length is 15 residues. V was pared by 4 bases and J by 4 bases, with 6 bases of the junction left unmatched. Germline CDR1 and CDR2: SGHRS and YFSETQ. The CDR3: CASSTGTSGPETQYF. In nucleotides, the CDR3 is TGCGCCAGCAGCACCGGGACTAGCGGCCCAGAGACCCAGTACTTC.

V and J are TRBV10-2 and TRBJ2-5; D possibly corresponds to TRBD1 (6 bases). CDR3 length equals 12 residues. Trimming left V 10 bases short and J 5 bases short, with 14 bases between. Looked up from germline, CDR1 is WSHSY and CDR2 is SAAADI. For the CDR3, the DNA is TGCGCCACCGAACAGGGCGGGGAGACCCAGTACTTC. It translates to CATEQGGETQYF.

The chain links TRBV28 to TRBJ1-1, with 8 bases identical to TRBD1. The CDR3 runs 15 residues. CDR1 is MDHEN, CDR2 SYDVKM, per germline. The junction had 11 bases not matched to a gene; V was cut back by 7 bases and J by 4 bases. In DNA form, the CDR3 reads TGTGCCAGCATCCCCTACACAGGGGGTTTCACTGAAGCTTTCTTT. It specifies CASIPYTGGFTEAFF. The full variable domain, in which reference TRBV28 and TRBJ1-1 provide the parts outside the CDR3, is DVKVTQSSRYLVKRTGEKVFLECVQDMDHENMFWYRQDPGLGLRLIYFSYDVKMKEKGDIPEGYSVSREKKERFSLILESASTNQTSMYLCASIPYTGGFTEAFFGQGTRLTVV.